This T cell receptor (beta chain) was recorded in a study of CD8+ T cells in alopecia areata. Sequencing templates came from extracted RNA that was reverse transcribed into cDNA. Profiling relied on immunoSEQ multiplex PCR, and the TCRdb table lists in-frame clones only, not all of them. This table has some 120,000 clones, over 60% appearing once. General study findings and limits: Tissue-resident alphabeta T cells belonging to normal skin likewise get sequenced within scalp specimens. Expanded CD8+ clones among the top 100, as well as scalp clonality, were significantly decreased by tofacitinib. The study found TCR sharing across patients less clear than in mice, possibly for HLA reasons.

Trimming left V 3 bases short and J 5 bases short, with 8 bases between. This CDR3 has 12 residues. Germline CDR1 reads SGDLS; CDR2 reads YYNGEE. Treatment given: oral pan-JAK inhibitor, 5-10 mg twice daily. Peripheral blood and lesional scalp punch biopsies were taken from alopecia areata patients. Details on this clone: No antigen is known for it.

The chain is built from TRBV9 and TRBJ1-2; D remains ambiguous. This receptor was taken from a human donor with alopecia areata. The sample consisted of CD4+ T cells sorted from blood, taken at week 4, from a patient treated with tofacitinib. CDR3 sequence: CASSAAQYGYTF. CDR3 sequence (DNA): TGTGCCAGCAGCGCCGCTCAATATGGCTACACCTTC.